Sequencing of this T cell receptor (beta chain) was carried out in a study of CD8 T cells in cerebrospinal fluid in Alzheimer's disease (dated by TCRdb to about 2020). General notes on the study: The study used two single-cell methods, plate-based nested PCR sequencing and droplet-based sequencing, to evaluate clonal expansion of CSF T cells. Whether clonally expanded T cells were present in cerebrospinal fluid from healthy elderly individuals and from patients with neurodegenerative disease was tested. A total of 20 to 25 samples were covered by the CSF gene-expression analysis, in which Parkinson's disease patients were included. In the droplet-based CSF analysis comparing patients with controls, 9 healthy controls (about 11,000 cells) and 9 patients with MCI or Alzheimer's disease (more than 9,500 cells) were included. Study-level results and caveats: The authors warned that finding EBV-specific TCRs in CSF does not prove a causal connection between EBV and Alzheimer's disease. When the data were pooled, 4 of 6 Alzheimer's patients but only 1 of 10 healthy subjects had a highly expanded clone, defined as one making up at least 3% of TCRs. The EBV-specific clones were neither the most highly expanded clones nor enriched among patients. Only samples with detectable clones (about 11 healthy, 5 MCI, 5 AD, 6 PD) were included in the overall clonality comparison. In patients with MCI or Alzheimer's disease, the biggest CSF clone accounted for a larger percentage of TCRs than in controls.

Library method: 10x single-cell sequencing. Profiling of CSF cells was done with 10X Genomics single-cell V(D)J and 5' gene-expression libraries. An Illumina NextSeq550 was used to sequence the CSF single-cell TCR libraries. The original pipeline was this. After V(D)J reads were mapped to the vdj-GRCh38 alts ensemble 2.0.0 reference, the Cell Ranger vdj pipeline was used to analyse the reads. Clonotypes were defined as cell barcodes sharing the same set of productive CDR3 nucleotide sequences. Clonotype information was added to Seurat v3.0 gene-expression metadata to link clonality with transcriptional profiles. Any CSF cell with more than 1,800 genes, more than 7,500 UMIs or more than 10% mitochondrial reads was excluded. CDR3-beta sequences were compared against VDJdb to identify TCRs with known antigen specificity. The network analysis of clone sharing was performed with the R package qgraph and was limited to TCRs that had complete alpha and beta chains. After reprocessing by TCRdb, each CDR3 protein sequence is one entry, and no DNA is given. In this record, the V and J calls reflect TCRdb's handling and not the investigators' own analysis. The sample table records over 1,100 distinct CDR3 sequences. The ten top clones hold 15% to 20% of the sample.

None of the participants had acute infectious disease, and every participant was in good physical condition. Neurodegeneration in patients was confirmed using biomarkers including neurofilament, amyloid-beta and tau. A live/dead marker was used to sort live CSF cells for droplet-based sequencing. To pellet immune cells, CSF obtained by lumbar puncture was centrifuged at 300g. Each CSF sample was examined for red blood cells, and any sample with blood contamination was excluded. CSF cells were cryopreserved in freezing medium, frozen overnight at -80 degrees C, and subsequently stored in liquid nitrogen. CSF samples were stored for less than seven months before analysis. The CDR3 measures 14 amino acids from cysteine to phenylalanine. No DNA is recorded. CDR1 and CDR2, per the germline V gene, are MGHDK and SYGVNS. Remarks on this clonotype: What this receptor recognizes is not known.

The sequence was collected from a human donor with mild cognitive impairment. Sequencing used cerebrospinal fluid. In this chain, TRBV25-1 is recombined with TRBJ1-4. The CDR3 loop reads CASSDRNVGEKLFF.